This T cell receptor beta chain was profiled in a study of CD8+ T cells in alopecia areata. TCR sequencing used cDNA made by reverse transcription of extracted RNA. Assay used: immunoSEQ multiplex PCR; TCRdb lists only in-frame clones, some missing. Of around 100,000 clones in the sample, 70% to 85% were seen once. The treatment is: oral pan-JAK inhibitor, 5-10 mg twice daily. Study findings and constraints: Scalp samples also contribute reads from the resident alphabeta T cells found in normal skin.

Germline trimming cut 4 bases from V and 6 bases from J; bases unmatched to any gene: 10. CDR1 is SEHNR, CDR2 FQNEAQ, per germline (reference sequence). The CDR3 loop spans 16 amino acids. Concerning this clone: Its specificity is not known.

This TCR derives from a human donor with alopecia areata. This specimen was CD8+ T cells sorted from blood, taken at approximately week 42, from a patient treated with tofacitinib. The chain joins TRBV7-9 to TRBJ2-3, with TRBD2 identical over 10 bases. CDR3 bases: TGTGCCAGCAGCTACCCCAGCGGGGGGGCCGAGGATACGCAGTATTTT. Amino acids: CASSYPSGGAEDTQYF.